The clone carrying this T cell receptor beta chain was found once. The antigen remains unidentified. The sample originates from a study of cytomegalovirus exposure and HLA in healthy donors. Study-wide findings and caveats: The study put some 150 TCR beta chains on its list as cytomegalovirus-associated. Among donors in an Asian-associated ancestry cluster, a later analysis reportedly found fewer N-insertions than the roughly 610-donor mean. In a later analysis, common viral pathogens appeared linked to several of the most significant clusters.

Primers for the PCR totalled 60 Vbeta and 13 Jbeta. Clones were sequenced by immunoSEQ multiplex PCR, and TCRdb holds only the in-frame ones, with some missing. This sample carries about 190,000 clones, around 80% of them seen once, and the ten largest clones take around 2.2%. The germline gives CDR1 SQVTM, CDR2 ANQGSEA. The CDR3 runs to 13 residues. V was clipped by 6 bases and J by 2 bases, with 10 bases between them. The sequencing input was PBMCs. The genes are TRBV29-1 and TRBJ1-4, with unresolved D. This clonotype originated in a woman in her late teens or twenties in good health and CMV-seropositive. The CDR3 sequence: CSVAGLTNEKLFF. In nucleotides, the CDR3 is TGCAGCGTGGCGGGTTTGACTAATGAAAAACTGTTTTTT.